The clone carrying this T cell receptor beta chain was recorded a few times. The sample comes from a study of human T cells and chemical hapten exposure. Whole-study context: Mostly female patients had alopecia areata, totalis or universalis.

Time point specified: pre-sensitization, week 0. Treatment here: therapeutic diphenylcyclopropenone sensitization with weekly scalp DPC. The drawing of blood occurred before each patch test was applied. This CDR3 has 12 residues. Germline values: CDR1 MNHEY, CDR2 SVGEGT. V was shortened by 4 bases and J by 15 bases, with 16 bases between the two germline ends. A single record per CDR3 protein comes from TCRdb applying MiXCR to the RACE reads. The sample records a few hundred thousand distinct CDR3 sequences, 5.5% being singletons. This chain joins TRBV6-2 or TRBV6-3 and TRBJ2-1, with a tentative D call TRBD1 (5 bases). The sequences come from whole blood, collected in connection with sensitization to the hapten diphenylcyclopropenone (DPC). This clonotype was sampled from a woman between 18 and 29 years old with alopecia areata. Some clones in this sample may be carry-over from other donors' samples. The CDR3: CASSSVGPSPFF. CDR3 in DNA: TGTGCCAGCAGTTCAGTGGGGCCCAGCCCGTTCTTC.